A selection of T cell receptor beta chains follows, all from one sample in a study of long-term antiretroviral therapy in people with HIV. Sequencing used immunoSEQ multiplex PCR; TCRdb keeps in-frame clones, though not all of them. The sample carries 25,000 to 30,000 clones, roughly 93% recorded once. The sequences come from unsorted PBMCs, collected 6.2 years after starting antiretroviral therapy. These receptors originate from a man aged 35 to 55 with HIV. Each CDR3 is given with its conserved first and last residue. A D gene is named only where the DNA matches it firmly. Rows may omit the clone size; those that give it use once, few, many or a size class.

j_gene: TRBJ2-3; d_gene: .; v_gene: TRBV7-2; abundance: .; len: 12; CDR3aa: CASSSVVPRQYF; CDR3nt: TGTGCCAGCAGCTCGGTAGTACCGCGGCAGTATTTT
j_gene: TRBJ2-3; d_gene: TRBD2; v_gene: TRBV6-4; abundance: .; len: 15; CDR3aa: CASSSGSGGTDTQYF; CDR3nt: TGTGCCAGCAGTAGCGGGAGCGGGGGCACAGATACGCAGTATTTT
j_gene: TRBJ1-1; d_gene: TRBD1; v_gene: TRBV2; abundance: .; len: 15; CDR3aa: CASMDETGWDTEAFF; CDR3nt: TGTGCCAGCATGGATGAGACAGGGTGGGACACTGAAGCTTTCTTT
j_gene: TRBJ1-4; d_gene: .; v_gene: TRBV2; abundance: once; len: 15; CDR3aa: CASTYRGTSNEKLFF; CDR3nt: TGTGCCAGCACCTACCGAGGGACCTCTAATGAAAAACTGTTTTTT
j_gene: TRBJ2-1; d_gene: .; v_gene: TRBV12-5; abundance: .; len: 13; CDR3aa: CASGPDSYNEQFF; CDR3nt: TGTGCTAGTGGCCCGGACAGCTACAATGAGCAGTTCTTC
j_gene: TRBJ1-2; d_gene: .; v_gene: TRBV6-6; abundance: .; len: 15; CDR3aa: CASIPSRVPLIFRTF; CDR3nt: TGTGCCAGCATCCCTTCCAGGGTACCGTTAATCTTTAGGACCTTC
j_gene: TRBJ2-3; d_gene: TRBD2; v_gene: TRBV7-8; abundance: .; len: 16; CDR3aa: CASSTGLAGTADTQYF; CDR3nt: TGTGCCAGCAGCACCGGACTAGCGGGGACGGCAGATACGCAGTATTTT
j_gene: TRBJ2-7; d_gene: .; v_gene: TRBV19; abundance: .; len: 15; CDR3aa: CASSIGGNPSYEQYF; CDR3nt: TGTGCCAGTAGTATAGGCGGGAATCCCTCCTACGAGCAGTACTTC
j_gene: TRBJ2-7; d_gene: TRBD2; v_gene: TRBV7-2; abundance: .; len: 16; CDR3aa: CASSFRGLAGGYEQYF; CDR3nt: TGTGCCAGCAGCTTCCGGGGACTAGCGGGGGGATACGAGCAGTACTTC
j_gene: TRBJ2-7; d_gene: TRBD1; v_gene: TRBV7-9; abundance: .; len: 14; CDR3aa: CASSLPTGVIGQYF; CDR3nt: TGTGCCAGCAGCCTCCCGACAGGGGTGATCGGGCAGTACTTC
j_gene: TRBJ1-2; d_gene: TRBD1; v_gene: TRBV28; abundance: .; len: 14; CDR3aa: CASSLLDRDDGYTF; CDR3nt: TGTGCCAGCAGTTTATTGGACAGGGACGATGGCTACACCTTC
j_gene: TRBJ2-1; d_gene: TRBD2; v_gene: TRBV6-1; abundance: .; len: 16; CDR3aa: CASREPRTSGVSAQFF; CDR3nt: TGTGCCAGCAGAGAACCTCGGACTAGTGGGGTATCCGCGCAGTTCTTC
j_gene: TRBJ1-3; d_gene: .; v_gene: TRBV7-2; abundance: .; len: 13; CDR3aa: CASSLNSEGRPFF; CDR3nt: TGTGCCAGCAGCTTAAATAGTGAGGGACGACCGTTCTTT
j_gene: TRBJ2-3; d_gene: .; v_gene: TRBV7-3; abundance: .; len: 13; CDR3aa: CASSLTSSDTQYF; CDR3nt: TGTGCCAGCAGCCTCACGAGCTCAGATACGCAGTATTTT
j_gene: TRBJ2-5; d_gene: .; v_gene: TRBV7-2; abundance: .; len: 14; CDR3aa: CASSLVTVGETQYF; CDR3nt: TGTGCCAGCAGCTTAGTGACGGTAGGAGAGACCCAGTACTTC
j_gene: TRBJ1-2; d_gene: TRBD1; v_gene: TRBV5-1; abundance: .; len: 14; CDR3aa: CASSLDGTDYGYTF; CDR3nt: TGCGCCAGCAGCTTGGATGGGACAGACTATGGCTACACCTTC
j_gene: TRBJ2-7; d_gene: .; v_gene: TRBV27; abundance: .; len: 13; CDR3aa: CASRATFSYEQYF; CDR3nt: TGTGCCAGCAGAGCGACATTCTCCTACGAGCAGTACTTC
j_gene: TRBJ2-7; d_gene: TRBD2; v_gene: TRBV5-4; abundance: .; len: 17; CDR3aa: CASSSQGGRGEGYEQYF; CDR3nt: TGTGCCAGCAGCTCCCAAGGGGGGCGGGGGGAAGGTTACGAGCAGTACTTC
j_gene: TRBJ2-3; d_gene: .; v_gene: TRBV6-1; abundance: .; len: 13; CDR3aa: CASSEALRDTQYF; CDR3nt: TGTGCCAGCAGTGAAGCGCTTAGAGATACGCAGTATTTT
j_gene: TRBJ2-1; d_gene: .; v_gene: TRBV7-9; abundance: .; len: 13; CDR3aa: CASSLASQGEQFF; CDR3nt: TGTGCCAGCAGCTTAGCGTCCCAGGGTGAGCAGTTCTTC
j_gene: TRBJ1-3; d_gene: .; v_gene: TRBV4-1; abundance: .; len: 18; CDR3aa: CASSQIEVKDSPGNTIYF; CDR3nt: TGCGCCAGCAGCCAGATCGAGGTCAAAGACAGCCCTGGAAACACCATATATTTT
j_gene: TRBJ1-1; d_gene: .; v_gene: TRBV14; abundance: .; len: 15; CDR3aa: CASSLIGTPNTEAFF; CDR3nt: TGTGCCAGCAGCCTTATCGGGACACCAAACACTGAAGCTTTCTTT
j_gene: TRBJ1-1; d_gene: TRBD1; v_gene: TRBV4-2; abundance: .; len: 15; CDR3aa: CASSQADRADTEAFF; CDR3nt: TGTGCCAGCAGCCAAGCTGACAGGGCGGACACTGAAGCTTTCTTT
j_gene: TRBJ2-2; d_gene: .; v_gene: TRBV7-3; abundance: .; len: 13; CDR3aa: CASSLRTGGELFF; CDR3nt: TGTGCCAGCAGCTTACGGACTGGCGGGGAGCTGTTTTTT
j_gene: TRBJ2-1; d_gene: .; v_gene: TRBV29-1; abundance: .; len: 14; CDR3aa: CSTPVGGTYNEQFF; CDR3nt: TGCAGCACCCCGGTGGGCGGGACCTACAATGAGCAGTTCTTC
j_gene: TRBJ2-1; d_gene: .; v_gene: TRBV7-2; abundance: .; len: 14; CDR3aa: CASSPGRLYNEQFF; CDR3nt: TGTGCCAGCTCACCAGGGAGGCTCTACAATGAGCAGTTCTTC
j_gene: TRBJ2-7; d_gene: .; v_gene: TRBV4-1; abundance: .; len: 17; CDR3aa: CASSQGPFGGDPYEQYF; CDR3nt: TGCGCCAGCAGCCAGGGCCCCTTCGGAGGGGATCCCTACGAGCAGTACTTC
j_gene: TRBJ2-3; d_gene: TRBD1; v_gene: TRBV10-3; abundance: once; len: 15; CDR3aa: CAISDRDRTTDTQYF; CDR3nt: TGTGCCATCAGTGACCGGGACAGGACTACAGATACGCAGTATTTT
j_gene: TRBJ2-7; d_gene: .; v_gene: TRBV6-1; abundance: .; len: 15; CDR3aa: CASSGQVSAPYEQYF; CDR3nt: TGTGCCAGCAGTGGTCAAGTTTCGGCTCCCTACGAGCAGTACTTC